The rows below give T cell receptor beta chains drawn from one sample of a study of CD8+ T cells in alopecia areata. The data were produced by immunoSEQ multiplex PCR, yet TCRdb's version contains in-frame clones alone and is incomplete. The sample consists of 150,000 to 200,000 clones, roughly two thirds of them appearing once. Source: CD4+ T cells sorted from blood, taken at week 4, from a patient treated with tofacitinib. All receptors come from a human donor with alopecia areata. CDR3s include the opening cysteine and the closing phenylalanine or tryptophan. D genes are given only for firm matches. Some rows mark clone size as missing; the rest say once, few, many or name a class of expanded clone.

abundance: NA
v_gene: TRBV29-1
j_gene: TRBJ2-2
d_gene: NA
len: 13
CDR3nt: TGCAGCGTTGGGGCATCGAACACCGGGGAGCTGTTTTTT
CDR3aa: CSVGASNTGELFF

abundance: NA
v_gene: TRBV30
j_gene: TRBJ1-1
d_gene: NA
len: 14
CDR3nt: TGTGCCTGGAGGGCGGGACTCACGAACACTGAAGCTTTCTTT
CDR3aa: CAWRAGLTNTEAFF

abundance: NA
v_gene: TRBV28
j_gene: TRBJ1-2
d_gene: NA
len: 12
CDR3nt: TGTGCCAGCAGTTCCGGACCTGGGGGCTACACCTTC
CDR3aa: CASSSGPGGYTF

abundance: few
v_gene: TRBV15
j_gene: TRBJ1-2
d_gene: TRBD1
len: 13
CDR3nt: TGTGCCACCAGCAGGGACAGGGTTCGAGGCTACACCTTC
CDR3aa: CATSRDRVRGYTF

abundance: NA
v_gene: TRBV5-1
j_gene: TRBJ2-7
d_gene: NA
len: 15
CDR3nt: TGCGCCAGCAGCTTGGGACAGACACGCGGGGTCGAGCAGTACTTC
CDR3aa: CASSLGQTRGVEQYF

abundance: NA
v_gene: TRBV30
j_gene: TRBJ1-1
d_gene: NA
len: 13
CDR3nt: TGTGCCTGGAGTGTACGGGGGGACACTGAAGCTTTCTTT
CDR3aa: CAWSVRGDTEAFF

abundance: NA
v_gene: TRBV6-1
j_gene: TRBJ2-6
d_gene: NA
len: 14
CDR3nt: TGTGCCAACGGACGGACTTCTGGGGCCAACGTCCTGACTTTC
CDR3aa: CANGRTSGANVLTF

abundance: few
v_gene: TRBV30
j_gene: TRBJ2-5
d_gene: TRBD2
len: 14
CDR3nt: TGTGCCTGGAGCCTTGGCGGGGGTAAAGAGACCCAGTACTTC
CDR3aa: CAWSLGGGKETQYF

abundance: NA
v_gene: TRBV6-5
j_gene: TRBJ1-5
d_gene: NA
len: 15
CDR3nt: TGTGCCAGCAGCCCCCGGACAGCTAGCAATCAGCCCCAGCATTTT
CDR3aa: CASSPRTASNQPQHF

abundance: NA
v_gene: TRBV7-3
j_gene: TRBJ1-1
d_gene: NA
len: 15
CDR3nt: TGTGCCAGCAGCTTAAGTGTTGGCGGGGGCACTGAAGCTTTCTTT
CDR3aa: CASSLSVGGGTEAFF

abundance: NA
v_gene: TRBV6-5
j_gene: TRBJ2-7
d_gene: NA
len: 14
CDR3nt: TGTGCCAGCAGTTCCCAGAAGGGCTCCTACGAGCAGTACTTC
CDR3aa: CASSSQKGSYEQYF

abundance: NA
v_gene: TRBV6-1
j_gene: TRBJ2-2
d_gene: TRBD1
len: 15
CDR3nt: TGTGCCAGCAGTGCTATGAGGGGGCGGACCGGGGAGCTGTTTTTT
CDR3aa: CASSAMRGRTGELFF

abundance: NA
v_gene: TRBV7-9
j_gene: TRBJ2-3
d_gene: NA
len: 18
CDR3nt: TGTGCCAGCAGCTTAAAGGGCCTCCCCGATCGTGGAACAGATACGCAGTATTTT
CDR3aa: CASSLKGLPDRGTDTQYF

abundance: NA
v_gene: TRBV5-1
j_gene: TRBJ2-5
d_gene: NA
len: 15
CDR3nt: TGCGCCAGCAGCTTGGGCCCGGGGAGCCAAGAGACCCAGTACTTC
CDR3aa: CASSLGPGSQETQYF

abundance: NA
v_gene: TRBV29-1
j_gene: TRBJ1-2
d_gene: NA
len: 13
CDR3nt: TGCAGCGTGACTAGGGATTCTAACTATGGCTACACCTTC
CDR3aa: CSVTRDSNYGYTF

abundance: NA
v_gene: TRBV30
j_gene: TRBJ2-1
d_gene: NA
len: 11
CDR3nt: TGTGCCTGGAGTGTTATCGCTGAGCAGTTCTTC
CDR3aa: CAWSVIAEQFF

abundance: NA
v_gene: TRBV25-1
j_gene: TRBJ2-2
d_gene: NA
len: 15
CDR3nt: TGTGCCAGCAGTGAGAGAAGGGGGAACACCGGGGAGCTGTTTTTT
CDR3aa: CASSERRGNTGELFF

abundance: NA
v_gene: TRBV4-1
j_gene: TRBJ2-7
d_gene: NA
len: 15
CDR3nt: TGCGCCAGCAGCCAAGAAGGTTTGGGGATCCTCCAGCAGTACTTC
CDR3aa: CASSQEGLGILQQYF

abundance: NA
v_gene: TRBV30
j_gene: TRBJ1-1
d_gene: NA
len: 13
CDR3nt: TGTGCCTGGAGGCAGGGAGGGAACACTGAAGCTTTCTTT
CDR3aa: CAWRQGGNTEAFF

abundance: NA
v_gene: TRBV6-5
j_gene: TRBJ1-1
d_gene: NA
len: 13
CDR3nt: TGTGCCAGCAGTTACACCCACAACACTGAAGCTTTCTTT
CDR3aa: CASSYTHNTEAFF

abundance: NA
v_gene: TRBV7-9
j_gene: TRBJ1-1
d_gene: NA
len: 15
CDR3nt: TGTGCCAGCAGCTTACCCCTGACAGGACGGACTGAAGCTTTCTTT
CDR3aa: CASSLPLTGRTEAFF

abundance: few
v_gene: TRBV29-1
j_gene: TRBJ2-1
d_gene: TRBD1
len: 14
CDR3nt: TGCAGCGCATCCAACAGGGGGGCCTACAATGAGCAGTTCTTC
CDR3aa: CSASNRGAYNEQFF

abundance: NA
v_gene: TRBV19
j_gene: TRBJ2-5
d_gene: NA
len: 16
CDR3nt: TGTGCCAGTAGTATCGGGCAGTATGGATTTCGGGAGACCCAGTACTTC
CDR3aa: CASSIGQYGFRETQYF

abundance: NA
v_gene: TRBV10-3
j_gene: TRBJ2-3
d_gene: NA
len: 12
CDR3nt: TGTGCCATCAGTGAGTCCACAGATACGCAGTATTTT
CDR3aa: CAISESTDTQYF

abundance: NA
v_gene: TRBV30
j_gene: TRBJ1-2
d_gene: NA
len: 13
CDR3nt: TGTGCCTGGACAGTCGCAGGGCCCTATGGCTACACCTTC
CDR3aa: CAWTVAGPYGYTF

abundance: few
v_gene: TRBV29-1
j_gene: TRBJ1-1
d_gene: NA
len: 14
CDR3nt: TGCAGTGGGCGGTTGGGAGGGTGGGGCACTGAAGCTTTCTTT
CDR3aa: CSGRLGGWGTEAFF

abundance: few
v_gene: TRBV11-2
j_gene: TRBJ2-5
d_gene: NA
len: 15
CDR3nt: TGTGCCAGCAGCTTAGTTATTAATCCTAGGGAGACCCAGTACTTC
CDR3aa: CASSLVINPRETQYF

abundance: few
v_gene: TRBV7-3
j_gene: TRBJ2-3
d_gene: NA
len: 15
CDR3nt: TGTGCCAGCAGCCTAGGGGAGCGGAGCACAGATACGCAGTATTTT
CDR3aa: CASSLGERSTDTQYF

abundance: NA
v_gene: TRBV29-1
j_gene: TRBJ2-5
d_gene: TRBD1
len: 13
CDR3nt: TGCAGCGGAAGGACAGGGGGCCGGGAGACCCAGTACTTC
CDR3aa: CSGRTGGRETQYF

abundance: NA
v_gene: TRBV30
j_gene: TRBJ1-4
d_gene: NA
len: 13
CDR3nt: TGTGCCTGGAGTTCGGGTAGACGTGAAAAACTGTTTTTT
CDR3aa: CAWSSGRREKLFF

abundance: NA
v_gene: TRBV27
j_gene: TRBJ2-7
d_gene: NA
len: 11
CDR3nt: TGTGCCAGCAGTTCATCCTACGAGCAGTACTTC
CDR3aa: CASSSSYEQYF